This T cell receptor beta chain originates from a study of spatial heterogeneity in lung cancer. Study-level background: Averaged across combinations, each unique TCR and UMI pairing appeared more than ten times in raw reads, which were uncorrected.

The study, taken as a whole, reports: The appearance of ubiquitous expanded tumor TCRs in blood was greater at resection than follow-up.

Notes on this clonotype: Antigen: not known. Found in a library prepared for alpha chains, this beta chain is an off-target read, and its abundance has little meaning.

Time point meaning: sample taken at primary tumor resection. Sequencing covered unsorted whole RNA taken from tumor, nontumor lung or frozen PBMC. A total of over 70 untreated early-stage non-small cell lung cancer patients served as donors. Unique molecular identifiers tagged every individual TCR cDNA molecule. MiXCR, applied by TCRdb to the 5' RACE reads, yields one record per CDR3 protein. The table has several thousand distinct CDR3 sequences, roughly 24% seen once. There are 13 residues in the CDR3. V lost 6 bases and J lost 2, with 11 bases in between. CDR1 and CDR2 from the germline V gene are SQVTM and ANQGSEA.

This TCR came from a female donor with early-stage non-small cell lung cancer. Sample: PBMCs, taken at surgery. The rearrangement joins TRBV29-1 to TRBJ2-1; D remains unclear. CDR3 region: CSVQRGTYNEQFF. The DNA for the CDR3 is TGCAGCGTCCAGCGAGGAACCTACAATGAGCAGTTCTTC.